The T cell receptor beta chain under discussion was sequenced for a study of low-dose radiotherapy and immunotherapy resistance in tumors. On the study more broadly: Cohort 1 was given 0.5 Gy fractions every 2 weeks, 6.5 Gy in total. Per fraction, Cohort 2 was given 1 Gy every two weeks, accumulating a total of 13 Gy over 26 weeks. Patients were treated with intravenous nivolumab at 240 mg every two weeks and were also dosed with ipilimumab at 1 mg/kg every six weeks.

cDNA synthesis used a TRAV/TRBV-specific primer set for both chains. TCR amplification used 15 to 20 PCR cycles, a constant-region primer and a V-primer adapter. TCRdb called the reads again in MiXCR, with one record for every CDR3 protein. The table lists tens of thousands of distinct CDR3 sequences, around 30% of them singletons. The time point here: before trial treatment. The study gave donors nivolumab, ipilimumab, aspirin, low-dose cyclophosphamide and low-dose radiotherapy. Germline lookup yields CDR1 LGHNA and CDR2 YNFKEQ. The CDR3 sequence is 16 residues long. The V and J ends lost 0 bases and 0 bases, in that order; junction bases with no gene match: 4. This clonotype was seen many times.

This clonotype originated in a female donor with ovarian cancer. J is TRBJ2-7 and V is TRBV4-2, with 8 bases lining up with TRBD2. The sequenced sample was PBMCs, obtained before treatment. The CDR3 spells CASSQEGLASSYEQYF. CDR3 in DNA: TGTGCCAGCAGCCAAGAAGGACTAGCAAGCTCCTACGAGCAGTACTTC.